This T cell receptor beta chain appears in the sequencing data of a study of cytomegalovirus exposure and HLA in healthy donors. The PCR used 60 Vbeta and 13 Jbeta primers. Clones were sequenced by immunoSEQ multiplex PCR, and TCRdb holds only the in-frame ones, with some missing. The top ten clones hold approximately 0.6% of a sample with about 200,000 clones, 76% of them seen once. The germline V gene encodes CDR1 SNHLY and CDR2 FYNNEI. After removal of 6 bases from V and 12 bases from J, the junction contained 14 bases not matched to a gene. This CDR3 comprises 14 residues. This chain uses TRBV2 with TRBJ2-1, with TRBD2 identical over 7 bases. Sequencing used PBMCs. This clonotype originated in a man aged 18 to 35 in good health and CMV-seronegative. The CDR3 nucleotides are TGTGCCAGCAGGTTCCCGGGACTACCCTCAAGGCAGTTCTTC. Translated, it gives CASRFPGLPSRQFF.